This TCR beta chain was obtained from a study of cytomegalovirus exposure and HLA in healthy donors. The PCR employed 60 Vbeta primers together with 13 Jbeta primers. Assay: immunoSEQ multiplex PCR; the TCRdb copy retains only in-frame clones and omits some. Of 55,000 to 80,000 clones detected, over 70% appear once; the ten largest clones hold about 8.3%. This clone was detected only a few times. Its antigen is still unknown. This CDR3 contains 13 residues. Germline assignment: CDR1 SGHVS and CDR2 FNYEAQ. Trimming removed 7 bases from V and 6 bases from J; junction bases left unmatched: 7. Overall study results and limits: Sequencing likely generated an artifact that appeared as a cluster of highly shared sequence variants. High sensitivity and specificity were reportedly achieved when the classifier diagnosed cytomegalovirus status. Later genetic work tied a missense DCLRE1C variant to beta-chain V and J trimming.

V and J are TRBV7-6 and TRBJ2-7; 9 nucleotides line up with TRBD2. The sequence was obtained from a man in his 60s in good health and CMV-seropositive. Sequencing was done on a sample of PBMCs. The CDR3 DNA follows: TGTGCCAGCACCCCAAGCGGGGGGCGCGAGCAGTACTTC. This codes for CASTPSGGREQYF.